Listed below are T cell receptor beta chains from one sample, sequenced in a study of immune evolution from preneoplasia to lung adenocarcinoma. Assay used: immunoSEQ multiplex PCR; TCRdb lists only in-frame clones, some missing. Among approximately 4,900 clones listed, roughly 85% were seen once. Sample: FFPE normal lung tissue adjacent to the tumor. The source of these receptors is a person in their sixties with lung adenocarcinoma. Each CDR3 is given without its conserved first and last residue. For some rows the clone size is stated as once, few or many, or as a class when expanded; others skip it.

>.|TRBV9|TRBJ2-7
ASSVDHKSSYEQY
>.|TRBV20-1|TRBJ2-1
SAITYNEQF
>.|TRBV28|TRBJ1-1
ASSSRTAEAF
>.|TRBV6-4|TRBJ1-6
ASSDSTGNNSPLH
>.|TRBV7-2|TRBJ2-2
ASSPSGTSNTGELF
>.|TRBV9|TRBJ2-5
ASSVDSGGAQETQY
>.|TRBV7-7|TRBJ2-1
ASSLRLAAFDEQF
>.|TRBV14|TRBJ2-7
ASSPRTSGGAYEQY
>.|TRBV11-3|TRBJ2-2
ASSLTTMGELF
>.|TRBV21-1|TRBJ1-5
ASSTRQGPNNQPQH
>few|TRBV4-2|TRBJ2-7
ASSQGSKGPYEQY
>.|TRBV6-5|TRBJ2-1
ATLMRGGHNEQF
>.|TRBV6-1|TRBJ1-1
ASSGFGGVNTEAF
>once|TRBV7-3|TRBJ2-2
ASIELPGSGELF
>.|TRBV6-1|TRBJ2-5
ASRQEGGGASQY
>.|TRBV30|TRBJ1-4
AWSAGTGDEKLF
>.|TRBV6-1|TRBJ1-1
ASSERASDREAF
>.|TRBV4-1|TRBJ2-5
ASSHPKGRFHQETQY
>.|TRBV27|TRBJ2-4
ASSLSWGGKNIQY
>.|TRBV5-1|TRBJ1-1
ASSLAGAWNTEAF
>.|TRBV7-2|TRBJ2-1
ASSLAFSSYNEQF
>.|TRBV21-1|TRBJ1-2
AGKTGIYGYT
>.|TRBV28|TRBJ2-7
ASSPTPAYQGSTYEQY
>.|TRBV28|TRBJ1-5
ASSHGGQPGPQH
>.|TRBV5-4|TRBJ2-1
ASSLSSGGATYNEQF
>.|TRBV19|TRBJ2-1
ASSIGRQNNEQF
>.|TRBV28|TRBJ2-7
ASRTLQSTYEQY